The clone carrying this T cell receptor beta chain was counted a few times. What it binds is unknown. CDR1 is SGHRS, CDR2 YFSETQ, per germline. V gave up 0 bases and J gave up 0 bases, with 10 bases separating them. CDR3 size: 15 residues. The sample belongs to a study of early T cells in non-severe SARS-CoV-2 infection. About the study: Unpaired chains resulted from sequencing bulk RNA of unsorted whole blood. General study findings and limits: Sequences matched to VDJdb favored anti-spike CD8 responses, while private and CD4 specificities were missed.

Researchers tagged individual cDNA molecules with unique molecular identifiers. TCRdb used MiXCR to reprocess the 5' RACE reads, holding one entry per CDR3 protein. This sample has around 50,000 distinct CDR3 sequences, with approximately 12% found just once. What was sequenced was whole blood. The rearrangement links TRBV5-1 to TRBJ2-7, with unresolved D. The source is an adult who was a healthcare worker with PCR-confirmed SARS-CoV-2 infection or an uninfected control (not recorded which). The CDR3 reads CASSLGSTSSYEQYF. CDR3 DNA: TGCGCCAGCAGCTTGGGCAGCACCAGCTCCTACGAGCAGTACTTC.